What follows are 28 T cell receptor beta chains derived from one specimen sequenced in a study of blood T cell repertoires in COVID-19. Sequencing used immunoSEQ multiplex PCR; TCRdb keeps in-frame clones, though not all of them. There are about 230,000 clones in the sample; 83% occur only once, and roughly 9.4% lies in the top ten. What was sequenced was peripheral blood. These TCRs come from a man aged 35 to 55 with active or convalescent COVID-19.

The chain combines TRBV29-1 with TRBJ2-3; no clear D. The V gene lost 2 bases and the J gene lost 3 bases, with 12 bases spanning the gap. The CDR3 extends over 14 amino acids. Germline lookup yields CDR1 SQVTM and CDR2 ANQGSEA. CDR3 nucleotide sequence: TGCAGCGTTGAATCGAAAGGAGTTACAGATACGCAGTATTTT. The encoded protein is CSVESKGVTDTQYF.

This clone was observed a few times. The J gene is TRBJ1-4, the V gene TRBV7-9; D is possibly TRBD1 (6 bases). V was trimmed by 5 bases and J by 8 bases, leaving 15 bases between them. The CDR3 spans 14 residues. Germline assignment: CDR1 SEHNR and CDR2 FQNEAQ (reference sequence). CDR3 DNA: TGTGCCAGCAGCCCAACAGGGCCCTTGGAAAAACTGTTTTTT. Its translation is CASSPTGPLEKLFF. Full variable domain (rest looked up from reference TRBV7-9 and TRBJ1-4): DTGVSQNPRHKITKRGQNVTFRCDPISEHNRLYWYRQTLGQGPEFLTYFQNEAQLEKSRLLSDRFSAERPKGSFSTLEIQRTEQGDSAMYLCASSPTGPLEKLFFGSGTQLSVL.

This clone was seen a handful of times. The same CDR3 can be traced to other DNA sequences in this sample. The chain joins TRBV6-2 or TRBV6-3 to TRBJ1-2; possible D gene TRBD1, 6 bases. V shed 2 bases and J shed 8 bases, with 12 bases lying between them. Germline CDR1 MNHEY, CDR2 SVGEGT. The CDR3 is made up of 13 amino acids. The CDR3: CASSYRGAEGYTF. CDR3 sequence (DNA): TGTGCCAGCAGTTACCGGGGGGCGGAGGGCTACACCTTC.

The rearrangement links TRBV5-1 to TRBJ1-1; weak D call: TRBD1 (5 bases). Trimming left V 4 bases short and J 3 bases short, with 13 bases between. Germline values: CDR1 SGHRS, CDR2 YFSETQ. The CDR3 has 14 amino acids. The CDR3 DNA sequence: TGCGCCAGCAGCCCCCAGGGTACTGACACTGAAGCTTTCTTT. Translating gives CASSPQGTDTEAFF. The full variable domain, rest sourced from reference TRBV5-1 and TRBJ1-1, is KAGVTQTPRYLIKTRGQQVTLSCSPISGHRSVSWYQQTPGQGLQFLFEYFSETQRNKGNFPGRFSGRQFSNSRSEMNVSTLELGDSALYLCASSPQGTDTEAFFGQGTRLTVV.

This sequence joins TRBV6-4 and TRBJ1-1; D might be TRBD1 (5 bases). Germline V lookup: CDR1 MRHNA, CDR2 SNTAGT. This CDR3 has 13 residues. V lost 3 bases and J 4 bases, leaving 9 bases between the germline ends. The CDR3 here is CASSESRGTEAFF. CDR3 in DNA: TGTGCCAGCAGTGAGTCAAGGGGCACTGAAGCTTTCTTT.

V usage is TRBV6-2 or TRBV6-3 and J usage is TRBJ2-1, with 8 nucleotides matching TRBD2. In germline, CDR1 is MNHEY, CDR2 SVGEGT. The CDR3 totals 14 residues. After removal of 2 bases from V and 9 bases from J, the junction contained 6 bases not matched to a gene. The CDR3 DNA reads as TGTGCCAGCAGTTACCCCCCGGGGGGGACTGAGCAGTTCTTC. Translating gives CASSYPPGGTEQFF.

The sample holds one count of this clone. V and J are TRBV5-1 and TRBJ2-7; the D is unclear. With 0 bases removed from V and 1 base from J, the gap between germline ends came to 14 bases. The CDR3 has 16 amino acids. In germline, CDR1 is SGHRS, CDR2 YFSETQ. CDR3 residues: CASSLVASAPSYEQYF. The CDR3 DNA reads TGCGCCAGCAGCTTGGTAGCCAGCGCCCCATCCTACGAGCAGTACTTC.

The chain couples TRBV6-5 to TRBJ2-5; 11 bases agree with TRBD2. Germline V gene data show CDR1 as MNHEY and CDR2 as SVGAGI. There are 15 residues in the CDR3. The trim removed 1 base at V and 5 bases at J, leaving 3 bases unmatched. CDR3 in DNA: TGTGCCAGCAGTTACTTAGCGGGGGGGCTGGAGACCCAGTACTTC. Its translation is CASSYLAGGLETQYF.

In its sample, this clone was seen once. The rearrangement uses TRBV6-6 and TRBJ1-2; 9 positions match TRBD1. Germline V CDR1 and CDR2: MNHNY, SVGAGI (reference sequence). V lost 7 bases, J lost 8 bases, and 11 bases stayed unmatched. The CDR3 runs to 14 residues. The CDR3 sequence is CASTLDRGRDGYTF. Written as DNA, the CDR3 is TGTGCCAGCACTCTGGACAGGGGACGGGACGGCTACACCTTC.

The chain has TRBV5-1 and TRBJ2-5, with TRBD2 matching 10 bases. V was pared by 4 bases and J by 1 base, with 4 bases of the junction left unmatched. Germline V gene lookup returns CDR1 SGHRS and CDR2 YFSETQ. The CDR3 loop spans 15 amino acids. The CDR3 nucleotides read TGCGCCAGCAGCCCGGGACTAGCGCGCCAAGAGACCCAGTACTTC. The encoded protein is CASSPGLARQETQYF.

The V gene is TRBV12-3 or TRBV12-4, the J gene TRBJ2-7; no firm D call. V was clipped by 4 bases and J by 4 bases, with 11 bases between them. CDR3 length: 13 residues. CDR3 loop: CASSSRGEYEQYF. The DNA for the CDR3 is TGTGCCAGCAGTTCCCGAGGTGAATACGAGCAGTACTTC.

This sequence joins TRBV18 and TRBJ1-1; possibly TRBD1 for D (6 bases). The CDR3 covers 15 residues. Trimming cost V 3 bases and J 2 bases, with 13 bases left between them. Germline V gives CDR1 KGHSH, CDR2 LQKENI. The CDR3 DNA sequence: TGTGCCAGCTCACCCCAGGGGCAGTTAAACACTGAAGCTTTCTTT. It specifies CASSPQGQLNTEAFF.

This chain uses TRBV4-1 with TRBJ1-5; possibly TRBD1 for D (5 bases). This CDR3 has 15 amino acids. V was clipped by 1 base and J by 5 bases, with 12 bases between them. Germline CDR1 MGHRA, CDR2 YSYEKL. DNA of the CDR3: TGCGCCAGCAGCCAAGCCAACACGGGGGATCAGCCCCAGCATTTT. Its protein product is CASSQANTGDQPQHF.

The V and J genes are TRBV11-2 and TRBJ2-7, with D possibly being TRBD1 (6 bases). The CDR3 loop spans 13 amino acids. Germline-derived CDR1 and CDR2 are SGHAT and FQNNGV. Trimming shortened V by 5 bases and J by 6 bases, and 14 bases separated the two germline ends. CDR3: CASSRTVRGEQYF. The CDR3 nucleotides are TGTGCCAGCAGCCGGACAGTGCGCGGCGAGCAGTACTTC.

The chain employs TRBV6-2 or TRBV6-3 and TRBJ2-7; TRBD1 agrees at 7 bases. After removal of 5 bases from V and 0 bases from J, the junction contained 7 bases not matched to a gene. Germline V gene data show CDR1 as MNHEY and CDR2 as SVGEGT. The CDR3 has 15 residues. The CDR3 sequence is CASSTGTASSYEQYF. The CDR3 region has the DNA TGTGCCAGCAGTACCGGGACAGCGAGCTCCTACGAGCAGTACTTC.

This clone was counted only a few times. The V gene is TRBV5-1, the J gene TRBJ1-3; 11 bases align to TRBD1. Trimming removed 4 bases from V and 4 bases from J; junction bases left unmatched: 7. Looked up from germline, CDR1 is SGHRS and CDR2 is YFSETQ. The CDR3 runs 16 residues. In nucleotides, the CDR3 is TGCGCCAGCAGCCCAGGGACAGGGGGAACCGGAAACACCATATATTTT. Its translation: CASSPGTGGTGNTIYF.

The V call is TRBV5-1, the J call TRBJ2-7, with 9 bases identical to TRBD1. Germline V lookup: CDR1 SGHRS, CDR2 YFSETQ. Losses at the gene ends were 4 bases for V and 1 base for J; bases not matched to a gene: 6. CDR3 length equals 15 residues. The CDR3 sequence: CASSPGTGNSYEQYF. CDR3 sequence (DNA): TGCGCCAGCAGCCCAGGGACAGGGAATTCCTACGAGCAGTACTTC.

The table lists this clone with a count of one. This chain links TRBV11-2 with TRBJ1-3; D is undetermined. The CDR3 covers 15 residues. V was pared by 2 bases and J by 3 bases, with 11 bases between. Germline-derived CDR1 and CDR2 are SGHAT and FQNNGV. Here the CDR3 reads CASSLINTGGNTIYF. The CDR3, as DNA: TGTGCCAGCAGCTTAATAAATACTGGTGGAAACACCATATATTTT.

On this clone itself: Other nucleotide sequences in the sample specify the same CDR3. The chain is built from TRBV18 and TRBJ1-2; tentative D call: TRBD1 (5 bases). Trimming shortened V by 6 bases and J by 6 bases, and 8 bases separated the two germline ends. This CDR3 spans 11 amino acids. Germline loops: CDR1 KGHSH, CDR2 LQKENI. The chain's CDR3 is CASSPRDGYTF. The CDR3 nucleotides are TGTGCCAGCTCTCCCAGGGATGGCTACACCTTC.

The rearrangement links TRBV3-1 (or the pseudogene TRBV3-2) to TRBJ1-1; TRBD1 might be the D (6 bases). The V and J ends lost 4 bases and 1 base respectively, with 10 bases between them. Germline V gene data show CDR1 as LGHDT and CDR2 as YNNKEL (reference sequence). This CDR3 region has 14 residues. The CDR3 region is CASSLVTGNTEAFF. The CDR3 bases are TGTGCCAGCAGCCTCGTGACAGGGAACACTGAAGCTTTCTTT.

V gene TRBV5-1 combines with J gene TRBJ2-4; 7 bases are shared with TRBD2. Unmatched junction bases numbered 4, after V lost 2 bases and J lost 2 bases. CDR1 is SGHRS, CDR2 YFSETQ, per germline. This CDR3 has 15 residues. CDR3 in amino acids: CASSFLADPKNIQYF. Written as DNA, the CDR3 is TGCGCCAGCAGCTTCCTAGCGGACCCCAAAAACATTCAGTACTTC.

DNA of the CDR3: TGTGCCACCAGTGACTCGACAGGCGGCAATCAGCCCCAGCATTTT. This translates into CATSDSTGGNQPQHF. V and J are TRBV24-1 and TRBJ1-5, with D maybe TRBD1 (6 bases). Germline loops: CDR1 KGHDR, CDR2 SFDVKD. CDR3 length: 15 amino acids. V gave up 4 bases and J gave up 2 bases, with 11 bases separating them.

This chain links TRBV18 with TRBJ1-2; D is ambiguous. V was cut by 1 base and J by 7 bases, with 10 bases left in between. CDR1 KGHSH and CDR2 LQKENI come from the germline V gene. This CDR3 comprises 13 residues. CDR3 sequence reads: CASSPQTEGGYTF. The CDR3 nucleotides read TGTGCCAGCTCACCACAGACCGAGGGTGGCTACACCTTC.

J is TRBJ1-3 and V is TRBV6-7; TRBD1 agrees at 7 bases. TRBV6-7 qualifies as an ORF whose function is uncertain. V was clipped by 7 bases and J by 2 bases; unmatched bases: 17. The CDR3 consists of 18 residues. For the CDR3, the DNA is TGTGCCAGCACCCTCTGGTTTTTAGGGGGCGCGACTGGAAACACCATATATTTT. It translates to CASTLWFLGGATGNTIYF.

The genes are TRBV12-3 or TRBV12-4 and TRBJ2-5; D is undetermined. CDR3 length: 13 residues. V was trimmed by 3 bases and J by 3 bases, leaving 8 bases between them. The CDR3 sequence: CASSLHSKETQYF. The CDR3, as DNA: TGTGCCAGCAGTTTGCACTCAAAAGAGACCCAGTACTTC.

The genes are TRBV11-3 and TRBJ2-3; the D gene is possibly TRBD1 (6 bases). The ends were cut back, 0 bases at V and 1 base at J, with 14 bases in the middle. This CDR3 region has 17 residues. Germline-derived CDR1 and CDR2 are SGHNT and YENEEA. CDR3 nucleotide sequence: TGTGCCAGCAGCTTAGATGTGGGGGCGCAGGGCACAGATACGCAGTATTTT. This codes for CASSLDVGAQGTDTQYF.

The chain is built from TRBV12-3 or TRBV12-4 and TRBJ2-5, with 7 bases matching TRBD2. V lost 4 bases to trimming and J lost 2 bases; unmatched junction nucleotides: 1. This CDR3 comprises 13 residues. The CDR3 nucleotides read TGTGCCAGCAGTTCGCGGGGGCAAGAGACCCAGTACTTC. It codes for CASSSRGQETQYF.

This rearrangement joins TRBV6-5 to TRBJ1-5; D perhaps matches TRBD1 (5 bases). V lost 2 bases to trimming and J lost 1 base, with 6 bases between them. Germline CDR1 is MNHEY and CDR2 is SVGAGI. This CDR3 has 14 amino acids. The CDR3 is CASSYRGSNQPQHF. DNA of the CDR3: TGTGCCAGCAGTTACAGGGGCAGCAATCAGCCCCAGCATTTT.